Each of the 16 T cell receptor beta chains below was sequenced from the same sample in a study of shared clonotypes between healthy human individuals. Method: immunoSEQ multiplex PCR; TCRdb's copy keeps in-frame clones and lacks some. Altogether roughly 2.1 million clones are present, 85% to 95% being singletons, with the ten largest covering about 1.8%. Naive CD8 cells were CD45RO-negative, positively selected for CCR7, excluding terminally differentiated effector memory CD45RA+ cells. The source material was naive CD8+ T cells from PBMCs. The receptor source for this set is a man aged 18 to 30 in good health. Some clones in this sample may be carry-over from other donors' samples.

Concerning this clone: Different DNA sequences within this sample yield the same CDR3. The CDR3 DNA reads TGCGCCAGCAGGGGGGCGGGGGGATACGAGCAGTACTTC. It codes for CASRGAGGYEQYF. The chain links TRBV10-2 to TRBJ2-7; 8 bases agree with TRBD2. V was clipped by 6 bases and J by 4 bases; unmatched bases: 5. Germline CDR1 is WSHSY and CDR2 is SAAADI. The CDR3 runs to 13 residues.

The J gene is TRBJ2-1, the V gene TRBV19; 8 positions agree with TRBD1. Per germline, CDR1 LNHDA and CDR2 SQIVND (reference sequence). After removal of 5 bases from V and 2 bases from J, the junction contained 2 bases not matched to a gene. This CDR3 is built from 14 residues. DNA for the CDR3: TGTGCCAGTAGTGCACAGGGGGCCTACAATGAGCAGTTCTTC. Its protein is CASSAQGAYNEQFF.

The V call is TRBV27, the J call TRBJ1-5; D is ambiguous. In germline, CDR1 is MNHEY, CDR2 SMNVEV (reference sequence). The CDR3 runs to 14 residues. The germline V and J ends were trimmed by 5 bases and 0 bases, with 8 bases remaining between them. The CDR3: CASSDGYSNQPQHF. In nucleotides, the CDR3 is TGTGCCAGCAGTGACGGGTATAGCAATCAGCCCCAGCATTTT.

The chain carries TRBV11-2 and TRBJ2-3, with D hard to call. The V end was cut by 1 base, the J end by 4 bases, with 9 bases between. The CDR3 consists of 14 residues. Germline CDR1 is SGHAT and CDR2 is FQNNGV. As DNA, the CDR3 is TGTGCCAGCAGCTTAGTTGGGGATGCAGATACGCAGTATTTT. The encoded protein is CASSLVGDADTQYF.

Note on this clone: Other DNA sequences in the sample encode the same CDR3. This chain connects TRBV27 to TRBJ1-1; D perhaps matches TRBD1 (5 bases). The CDR3 totals 14 residues. Trimming took off 2 bases at V and 4 bases at J, with 11 bases between the two ends. Germline assignment: CDR1 MNHEY and CDR2 SMNVEV (reference sequence). The CDR3, as DNA: TGTGCCAGCAGTTTAGGTCAGGGCGGCACTGAAGCTTTCTTT. It is translated as CASSLGQGGTEAFF.

This chain links TRBV2 with TRBJ2-1; maybe TRBD1 (5 bases). The germline V and J ends were trimmed by 11 bases and 9 bases, with 17 bases remaining between them. Germline V gene lookup returns CDR1 SNHLY and CDR2 FYNNEI. The CDR3 extends over 12 amino acids. CDR3 bases: TGTGCCCAAGCTACATGGGGCGGTGAGCAGTTCTTC. This translates into CAQATWGGEQFF.

This rearrangement joins TRBV4-3 to TRBJ2-1; 9 nucleotides line up with TRBD1. V gave up 5 bases and J gave up 2 bases; unmatched junction bases: 4. The CDR3 spans 15 residues. CDR1 is LGHNA, CDR2 YSLEER, per germline. Written as DNA, the CDR3 is TGCGCCAGCAGCGACGGGACAGGGACCTACAATGAGCAGTTCTTC. Its translation: CASSDGTGTYNEQFF.

The chain carries TRBV10-2 and TRBJ2-7; TRBD1 is a possible D gene (6 bases). The CDR3 loop spans 12 amino acids. Trimming took off 10 bases at V and 5 bases at J, with 15 bases between the two ends. Per germline, CDR1 WSHSY and CDR2 SAAADI. The CDR3 DNA reads as TGCGCCACGGAGTCTAACAGGGACGAGCAGTACTTC. Encoded protein: CATESNRDEQYF.

The chain combines TRBV5-1 with TRBJ2-5, with 9 bases aligning to TRBD2. This CDR3 has 18 amino acids. CDR1 SGHRS and CDR2 YFSETQ come from the germline V gene. V lost 4 bases, J lost 5 bases, and 18 bases stayed unmatched. The DNA for the CDR3 is TGCGCCAGCAGCGTGGACGGTCGACTAGCGGTGAGGGGGGAGACCCAGTACTTC. This translates into CASSVDGRLAVRGETQYF.

The chain has TRBV4-3 and TRBJ2-7; TRBD1 aligns across 8 bases. The CDR3 is 16 amino acids. Germline values: CDR1 LGHNA, CDR2 YSLEER. Trimming at V came to 0 bases and at J to 4 bases, leaving 8 bases not matched to a gene. The CDR3 sequence is CASSQEPRGRGYEQYF. The CDR3, as DNA: TGCGCCAGCAGCCAAGAACCCAGGGGGCGCGGGTACGAGCAGTACTTC.

V gene TRBV9 combines with J gene TRBJ2-1; TRBD2 aligns across 14 bases. Germline assignment: CDR1 SGDLS and CDR2 YYNGEE. V lost 4 bases, J lost 8 bases, and 11 bases stayed unmatched. The CDR3 covers 17 residues. The CDR3 DNA reads TGTGCCAGCAGCACCTTGACTAGCGGGAGGGCCTCGGATGAGCAGTTCTTC. Its protein is CASSTLTSGRASDEQFF.

Worth noting for this clone: Other DNA variants within this sample encode the same CDR3. V is TRBV11-2 and J is TRBJ2-5, with D uncertain. Germline V gene lookup returns CDR1 SGHAT and CDR2 FQNNGV. The CDR3 length is 11 residues. Deletions cut 2 bases from V and 4 bases from J, with 2 bases between. The CDR3 loop is CASSLRETQYF. CDR3 coding DNA: TGTGCCAGCAGCTTAAGAGAGACCCAGTACTTC.

This chain joins TRBV6-9 and TRBJ2-1; 13 bases fit TRBD2. Per germline, CDR1 MNHGY and CDR2 SVAAGI. The CDR3 spans 16 residues. V dropped 2 bases and J dropped 6; count of bases not matched to a gene: 4. CDR3 nucleotide sequence: TGTGCCAGCAGTTATGGGACTAGCGGGATCAGCAATGAGCAGTTCTTC. The encoded protein is CASSYGTSGISNEQFF.

The rearrangement uses TRBV4-3 and TRBJ1-4, with 12 bases fitting TRBD1. CDR1 is LGHNA, CDR2 YSLEER, per germline. The CDR3 covers 20 residues. Trimming removed 6 bases from V and 6 bases from J; junction bases left unmatched: 20. The CDR3 nucleotides read TGCGCCAGCAGAAGGACGGCAGCGTCCCGGGACAGGGGGCATTATGAAAAACTGTTTTTT. Encoded protein: CASRRTAASRDRGHYEKLFF.

The chain has TRBV7-9 and TRBJ2-7, with TRBD1 as a possible D gene (6 bases). CDR3 length: 15 amino acids. The germline V and J ends were trimmed by 4 bases and 2 bases, with 15 bases remaining between them. Looked up from germline, CDR1 is SEHNR and CDR2 is FQNEAQ (reference sequence). The CDR3, as DNA: TGTGCCAGCAGCTCGGAAGGGACATTCGCCTACGAGCAGTACTTC. The encoded protein is CASSSEGTFAYEQYF.

The rearrangement uses TRBV7-6 and TRBJ2-1; 11 nucleotides match TRBD2. Unmatched junction bases numbered 9, after V lost 5 bases and J lost 6 bases. This CDR3 has 16 amino acids. Germline CDR1 is SGHVS and CDR2 is FNYEAQ. The CDR3 nucleotides read TGTGCCAGCAGCCATAGCGGGAGGGCCGCGGTCAATGAGCAGTTCTTC. Amino acid sequence: CASSHSGRAAVNEQFF.